The T cell receptor beta chain under discussion was sequenced for a study of CD8 T cells in ankylosing spondylitis (dated by TCRdb to 2017 to 2019). Turning to the overall study: T cell receptor beta repertoires were profiled in healthy donors and ankylosing spondylitis patients so that disease-linked TCR variants could be found. The whole study cohort included some 100 healthy donors and 20 to 25 ankylosing spondylitis patients. Peripheral blood was sampled, and synovial fluid was additionally collected from ankylosing spondylitis patients. Broader findings and caveats from the paper: The disease-linked clones showed a CD8+ phenotype and occurred at relatively low frequencies in peripheral blood. Significant enrichment of the disease-linked clones was reported in matched synovial fluid samples from ankylosing spondylitis patients. Some motif variants had previously been reported in the synovial fluid and blood of reactive arthritis patients, which suggests shared mechanisms of disease initiation. A TCR beta motif made up of several highly homologous amino acid variants appeared to be characteristic of blood from ankylosing spondylitis patients.

Worth noting for this clonotype: This clone's antigen is unknown. No per-base quality is available; no much larger clone lies one base away.

Reads for this sample came from an Illumina HiSeq 2500. TCR beta libraries were prepared by quantitative 5'-RACE with molecular barcodes. As for the original processing: A new computational method based on a probabilistic model of VDJ rearrangement was used to identify disease-linked TCR variants. Clones were called with MiXCR by TCRdb after fastp trimmed the public reads at Q25, and only in-frame beta chains were retained. Rows matching on CDR3 protein sequence are summarized as one entry with the most common DNA and genes. The V and J calls here are based on TCRdb, not the publication. The sample records roughly 700,000 distinct CDR3 sequences, around 20% of which are singletons. The top ten constitute around 19% of the sample. V is pared back by 4 bases and J by 5 bases, with 17 bases lying between the germline termini. CDR1 and CDR2 (LGHDT, YNNKEL) derive from the germline V gene (reference sequence). From cysteine to phenylalanine, the CDR3 is 15 amino acids long. Only CDR3 DNA remains: 45 bases, in frame from the first base.

The TCR comes from a male donor with ankylosing spondylitis. Sequences were obtained from blood, either unsorted or a sorted T cell fraction (not recorded which). The chain is assembled from TRBV3-1 and TRBJ1-1; the D gene lacks a confident call. The DNA sequence is given as TGTGCCAGCAGCCCCGAGGACTCTTTGAGAACTGAAGCTTTCTTT. This yields the protein CASSPEDSLRTEAFF.